This TCR beta chain was documented in a study of blood T cell repertoires in COVID-19. The wider study: The origin of the acute and convalescent COVID-19 samples was the United States, Italy and Spain. Nucleic acid was either cDNA or gDNA, and it came from T cells, B-cell-depleted T cells, or PBMCs.

This clone was seen just once. From germline, CDR1 is SGHTA and CDR2 FQGNSA. The CDR3 is 19 residues long. Trimming removed 1 base from V and 5 bases from J; junction bases left unmatched: 18. Method: immunoSEQ multiplex PCR; TCRdb's copy keeps in-frame clones and lacks some. The table lists some 170,000 clones, roughly 90% of them singletons. Participant age was roughly 18 to 90 years, and participants resided in approximately 24 US areas. Each participant's cohort was designated according to participant-reported clinical history. V and J are TRBV7-2 and TRBJ2-5; 8 bases are shared with TRBD1. The sequence came from a human donor with acute COVID-19. The donor label of this sample is uncertain. The sample comprised PBMCs or T cells enriched from blood (not recorded which). For the CDR3, the DNA is TGTGCCAGCAGCTTAGAGGGAATAATTGGGGGGACAGGTGGGGAGACCCAGTACTTC. Translation gives CASSLEGIIGGTGGETQYF.